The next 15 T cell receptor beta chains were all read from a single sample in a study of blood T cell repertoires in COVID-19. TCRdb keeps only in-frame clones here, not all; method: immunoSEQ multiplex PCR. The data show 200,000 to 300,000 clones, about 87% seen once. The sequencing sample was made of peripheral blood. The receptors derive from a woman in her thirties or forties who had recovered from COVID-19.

The CDR3 region has the DNA TGTGCCAGCAGTTCACCGGGACTAGGGCATAATGAGCAGTTCTTC. Its translation is CASSSPGLGHNEQFF. V gene TRBV6-5 combines with J gene TRBJ2-1, with 8 bases identical to TRBD2. This CDR3 has 15 amino acids. Trimming cost V 4 bases and J 7 bases; bases outside gene matches: 9. Germline-derived CDR1 and CDR2 are MNHEY and SVGAGI.

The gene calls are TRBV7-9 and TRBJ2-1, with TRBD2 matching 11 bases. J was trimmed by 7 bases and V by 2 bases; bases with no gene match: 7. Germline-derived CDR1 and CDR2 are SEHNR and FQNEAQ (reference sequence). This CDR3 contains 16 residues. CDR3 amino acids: CASSLSRTSGFNEQFF. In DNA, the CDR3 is TGTGCCAGCAGCTTAAGCAGGACTAGCGGGTTTAATGAGCAGTTCTTC.

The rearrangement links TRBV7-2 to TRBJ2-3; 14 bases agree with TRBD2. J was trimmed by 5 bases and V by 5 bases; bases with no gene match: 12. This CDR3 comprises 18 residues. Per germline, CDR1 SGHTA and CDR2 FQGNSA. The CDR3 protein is CASSPRRTSGGYGDTQYF. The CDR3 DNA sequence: TGTGCCAGCAGCCCAAGGAGGACTAGCGGGGGGTACGGAGATACGCAGTATTTT.

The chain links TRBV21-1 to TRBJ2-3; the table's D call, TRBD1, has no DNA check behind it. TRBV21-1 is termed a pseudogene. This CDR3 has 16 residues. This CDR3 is CASSRRDREGADTQYF. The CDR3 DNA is TGTGCCAGCAGCAGAAGGGACAGGGAGGGCGCAGATACGCAGTATTTT.

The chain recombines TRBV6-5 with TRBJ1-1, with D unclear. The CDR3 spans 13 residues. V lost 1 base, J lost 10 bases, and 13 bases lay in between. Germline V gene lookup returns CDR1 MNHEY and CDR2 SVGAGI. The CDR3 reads CASSYFPSGGAFF. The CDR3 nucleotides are TGTGCCAGCAGTTACTTCCCGTCCGGTGGAGCTTTCTTT.

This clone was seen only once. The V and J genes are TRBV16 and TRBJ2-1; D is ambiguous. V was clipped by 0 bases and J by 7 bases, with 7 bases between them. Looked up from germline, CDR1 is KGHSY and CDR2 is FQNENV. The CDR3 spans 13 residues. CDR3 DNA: TGTGCCAGCAGCCAATCCCGTGAGAATGAGCAGTTCTTC. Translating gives CASSQSRENEQFF.

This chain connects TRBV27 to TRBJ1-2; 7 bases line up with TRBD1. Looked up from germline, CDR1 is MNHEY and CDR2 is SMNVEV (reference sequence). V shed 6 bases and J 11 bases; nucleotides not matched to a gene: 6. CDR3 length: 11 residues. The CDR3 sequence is CASRRDSEYTF. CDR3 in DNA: TGTGCCAGCAGAAGGGACAGCGAATACACCTTC.

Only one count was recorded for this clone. CDR3 region: CASSYDRNLYGYTF. The CDR3 bases are TGTGCCAGCAGTTACGACAGGAACCTCTATGGCTACACCTTC. The genes are TRBV6-5 and TRBJ1-2, with D possibly matching TRBD1 (6 bases). V lost 2 bases and J lost 4, with 11 bases in between. Germline lookup yields CDR1 MNHEY and CDR2 SVGAGI. The CDR3 consists of 14 residues.

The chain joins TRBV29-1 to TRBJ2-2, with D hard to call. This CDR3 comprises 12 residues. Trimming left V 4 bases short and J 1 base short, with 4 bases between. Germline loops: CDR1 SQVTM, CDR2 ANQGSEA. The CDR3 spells CSVGQNTGELFF. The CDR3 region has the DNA TGCAGCGTTGGACAGAACACCGGGGAGCTGTTTTTT.

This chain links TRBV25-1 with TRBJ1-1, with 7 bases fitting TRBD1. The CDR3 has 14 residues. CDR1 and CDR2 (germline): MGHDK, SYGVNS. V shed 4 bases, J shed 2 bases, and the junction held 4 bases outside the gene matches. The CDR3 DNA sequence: TGTGCCAGCAGTGCTGCAGGGGGAAACACTGAAGCTTTCTTT. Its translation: CASSAAGGNTEAFF.

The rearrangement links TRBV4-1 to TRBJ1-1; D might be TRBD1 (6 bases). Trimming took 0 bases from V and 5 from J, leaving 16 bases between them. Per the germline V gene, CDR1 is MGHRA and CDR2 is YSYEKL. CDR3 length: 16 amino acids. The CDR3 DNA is TGCGCCAGCAGCCAAGATATGCGGGGGCTGGGTACTGAAGCTTTCTTT. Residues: CASSQDMRGLGTEAFF.

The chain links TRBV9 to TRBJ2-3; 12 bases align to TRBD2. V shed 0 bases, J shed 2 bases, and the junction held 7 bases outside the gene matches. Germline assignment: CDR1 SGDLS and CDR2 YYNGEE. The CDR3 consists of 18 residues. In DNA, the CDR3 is TGTGCCAGCAGCGTAGGCCGACTAGCGGGGGCTAACACAGATACGCAGTATTTT. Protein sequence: CASSVGRLAGANTDTQYF.

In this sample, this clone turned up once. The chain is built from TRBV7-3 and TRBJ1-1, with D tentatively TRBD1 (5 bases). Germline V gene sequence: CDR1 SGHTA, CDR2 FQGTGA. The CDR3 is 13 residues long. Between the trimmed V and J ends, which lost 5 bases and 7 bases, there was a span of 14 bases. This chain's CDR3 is CASSTSGGGEAFF. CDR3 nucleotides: TGTGCCAGCAGCACCTCGGGGGGTGGTGAAGCTTTCTTT.

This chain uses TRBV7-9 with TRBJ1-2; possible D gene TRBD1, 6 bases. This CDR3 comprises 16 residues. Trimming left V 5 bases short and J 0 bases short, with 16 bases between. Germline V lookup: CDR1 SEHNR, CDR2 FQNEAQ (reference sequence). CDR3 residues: CASSPPQGQPNYGYTF. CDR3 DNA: TGTGCCAGCAGCCCACCGCAGGGGCAACCTAACTATGGCTACACCTTC.

CDR3: CASSYGLAHTEAFF. As DNA, the CDR3 is TGTGCCAGCAGTTACGGGCTGGCTCACACTGAAGCTTTCTTT. V usage is TRBV6-5 and J usage is TRBJ1-1; D not resolved. Germline V gene sequence: CDR1 MNHEY, CDR2 SVGAGI. Trimming removed 2 bases at V and 3 bases at J, with 10 bases between. This CDR3 comprises 14 residues.